This T cell receptor (beta chain) was recovered during a study of shared clonotypes between healthy human individuals. Cells designated naive CD8 were CD45RO-negative and were positively selected for CCR7, with terminally differentiated effector memory CD45RA+ cells excluded. The study enrolled healthy HIV-negative adults without recent acute infections or vaccinations as donors. V lost 8 bases, J lost 6 bases, and 4 bases lay in between. In germline, CDR1 is WSHSY, CDR2 SAAADI. The CDR3 totals 9 residues. Sorted subsets were amplified in replicate PCRs using around 0.2 ug DNA, about 30,000 T cell genomes. Data came from immunoSEQ multiplex PCR; TCRdb stores just in-frame clones and leaves some out. Among about 870,000 clones listed, about 92% were seen once.

The chain has TRBV10-2 and TRBJ2-5; D gene unclear. The origin of this receptor is a man in his thirties or forties in good health. Sample: naive CD8+ T cells sorted from blood. The CDR3 DNA follows: TGCGCCAGCGGGAAGACCCAGTACTTC. Protein sequence: CASGKTQYF.